The 21 T cell receptor beta chains below were found in one sample sequenced in a study of glioma-infiltrating T cells after dendritic cell vaccination. The data were produced by immunoSEQ multiplex PCR, yet TCRdb's version contains in-frame clones alone and is incomplete. Among fewer than 85,000 clones listed, about 90% were seen once. The material was blood, obtained before dendritic cell vaccination. These receptors were taken from a human donor with glioblastoma.

The genes are TRBV7-3 and TRBJ2-1; tentative D call: TRBD2 (7 bases). Germline CDR1 SGHTA, CDR2 FQGTGA. This CDR3 has 14 residues. Trimming stripped 3 bases from V and 10 bases from J, with 16 bases between. The CDR3 DNA is TGTGCCAGCAGCTTTAATCGGGGGGCCGGCGAGCAGTTCTTC. Its translation is CASSFNRGAGEQFF.

The V and J genes are TRBV6-6 and TRBJ2-3, with D possibly TRBD2 on 5 matching bases. Trimming took off 1 base at V and 4 bases at J, with 15 bases between the two ends. Germline values: CDR1 MNHNY, CDR2 SVGAGI (reference sequence). This CDR3 comprises 16 residues. The CDR3: CASSYLVLGSADTQYF. The CDR3 bases are TGTGCCAGCAGTTACTTGGTCTTGGGTAGCGCAGATACGCAGTATTTT.

The J gene is TRBJ2-1, the V gene TRBV19, with 9 bases that match TRBD2. The CDR3 is 15 residues long. The germline V gene has CDR1 LNHDA and CDR2 SQIVND (reference sequence). With V trimmed by 4 bases and J by 8 bases, 9 bases remained unmatched. The CDR3 sequence: CASSRREGAFYEQFF. Here the CDR3 DNA reads TGTGCCAGTAGTAGGCGGGAGGGCGCATTCTATGAGCAGTTCTTC.

The chain recombines TRBV5-3 with TRBJ1-2; a weak D match, TRBD1 (5 bases). TRBV5-3 is an ORF; its function is uncertain. The CDR3 is made up of 20 amino acids. Trimming shortened V by 4 bases and J by 3 bases, and 31 bases separated the two germline ends. CDR3: CARSPASLGGAALFDYGYTF. The CDR3 region has the DNA TGTGCCAGAAGCCCTGCCTCCTTGGGAGGGGCCGCCTTGTTCGACTATGGCTACACCTTC.

The rearrangement joins TRBV19 to TRBJ2-7; D may be TRBD1 (6 bases). V gave up 3 bases and J gave up 2 bases, with 8 bases separating them. Germline CDR1 reads LNHDA; CDR2 reads SQIVND (reference sequence). The CDR3 consists of 13 residues. CDR3 nucleotides: TGTGCCAGTAGTATTGAGGGGGCCTACGAGCAGTACTTC. It codes for CASSIEGAYEQYF.

In this sample, this clone turned up once. The CDR3 here is CASNLLAGGNNEQFF. CDR3 bases: TGTGCCAGCAACCTACTAGCGGGAGGGAACAATGAGCAGTTCTTC. V is TRBV28 and J is TRBJ2-1; 13 bases fit TRBD2. The CDR3 loop spans 15 amino acids. The germline V gene encodes CDR1 MDHEN and CDR2 SYDVKM. The junction had 5 bases not matched to a gene; V was cut back by 7 bases and J by 5 bases.

The chain recombines TRBV2 with TRBJ1-1; no clear D gene. Trimming removed 6 bases from V and 1 base from J, with 12 bases in between. The germline V gene has CDR1 SNHLY and CDR2 FYNNEI. The CDR3 runs to 14 residues. The CDR3, as DNA: TGTGCCAGCAGGGGAGACGCAGGGAACACTGAAGCTTTCTTT. It translates to CASRGDAGNTEAFF.

The V call is TRBV28, the J call TRBJ2-4, with TRBD2 matching 7 bases. The V and J ends lost 3 bases and 0 bases, in that order; junction bases with no gene match: 8. Germline CDR1 reads MDHEN; CDR2 reads SYDVKM. CDR3 length: 17 residues. CDR3 bases: TGTGCCAGCAGTTTCTCGACGAGCGGGATAGCCAAAAACATTCAGTACTTC. It yields the protein CASSFSTSGIAKNIQYF. Supplemented by reference TRBV28 and TRBJ2-4, the full variable domain reads DVKVTQSSRYLVKRTGEKVFLECVQDMDHENMFWYRQDPGLGLRLIYFSYDVKMKEKGDIPEGYSVSREKKERFSLILESASTNQTSMYLCASSFSTSGIAKNIQYFGAGTRLSVL.

This clone was recorded a few times. J is TRBJ1-6 and V is TRBV15; no clear D. V was shortened by 0 bases and J by 2 bases, with 8 bases between the two germline ends. CDR1 is LNHNV, CDR2 YYDKDF, per germline (reference sequence). The CDR3 spans 16 residues. The DNA for the CDR3 is TGTGCCACCAGCAGAGATCATCCGGCCTATAATTCACCCCTCCACTTT. Translating gives CATSRDHPAYNSPLHF.

The rearrangement joins TRBV9 to TRBJ2-5, with D perhaps matching TRBD2 (6 bases). With 4 bases removed from V and 5 bases from J, the gap between germline ends came to 12 bases. Germline assignment: CDR1 SGDLS and CDR2 YYNGEE. There are 13 residues in the CDR3. The CDR3: CASSFGLMETQYF. The CDR3 DNA sequence: TGTGCCAGCAGCTTCGGACTAATGGAGACCCAGTACTTC.

Comment on this clone: At one end the junction does not follow the germline gene, possibly because of a read error. This chain connects TRBV7-7 to TRBJ2-1; 10 bases map to TRBD1. The CDR3 contains 13 residues. The germline V gene encodes CDR1 SSHAT and CDR2 FNYEAQ (reference sequence). CDR3 nucleotides: TGTGCTAGCAGCTCCCGGGACAGGGGCGAGCAGTTCTTC. Amino acids: CASSSRDRGEQFF.

A single count supports this clone. This chain links TRBV12-2 with TRBJ1-6. TRBV12-2 is reported as a pseudogene. This CDR3 comprises 16 residues. The CDR3 sequence is CASRPPRGSDGSPLHF. As DNA, the CDR3 is TGTGCAAGTCGCCCCCCCCGGGGGTCCGACGGCTCACCCCTCCACTTT.

Only a few counts were recorded for this clone. This chain links TRBV18 with TRBJ2-1; perhaps TRBD1 as D (5 bases). This CDR3 is 12 amino acids long. Between the trimmed V and J ends, which lost 5 bases and 7 bases, there was a span of 9 bases. Per the germline V gene, CDR1 is KGHSH and CDR2 is LQKENI. The CDR3: CASSYNRNEQFF. In DNA, the CDR3 is TGTGCCAGCTCATACAACAGGAATGAGCAGTTCTTC.

The chain employs TRBV9 and TRBJ2-7; 7 bases fit TRBD1. Losses at the gene ends were 3 bases for V and 5 bases for J; bases not matched to a gene: 11. Germline CDR1 is SGDLS and CDR2 is YYNGEE. The CDR3 has 15 amino acids. This CDR3 reads CASSGTGTEFHEQYF. The CDR3 nucleotides read TGTGCCAGCAGCGGAACCGGGACAGAGTTCCACGAGCAGTACTTC.

This clone was detected only once. The genes are TRBV6-5 and TRBJ1-2, with D possibly being TRBD1 (5 bases). This CDR3 spans 13 amino acids. The V end lost 5 bases, the J end lost 8 bases, and 15 bases lay between the germline ends. CDR1 MNHEY and CDR2 SVGAGI come from the germline V gene. The CDR3 region is CASSQSGAPGYTF. CDR3 sequence (DNA): TGTGCCAGCAGTCAGAGCGGGGCCCCAGGCTACACCTTC.

This clone was recorded once. The chain combines TRBV5-1 with TRBJ2-1, with 10 nucleotides matching TRBD2. Trimming at V came to 3 bases and at J to 2 bases, leaving 5 bases not matched to a gene. The germline V gene has CDR1 SGHRS and CDR2 YFSETQ. This CDR3 has 16 amino acids. The CDR3 DNA reads as TGCGCCAGCAGCTCTCTAGCGGGAGTAGCCTACAATGAGCAGTTCTTC. This gives the protein CASSSLAGVAYNEQFF.

The chain links TRBV2 to TRBJ1-4; unclear D gene. The CDR3 covers 12 residues. V lost 6 bases and J lost 4, with 6 bases in between. Germline V gene lookup returns CDR1 SNHLY and CDR2 FYNNEI. In nucleotides, the CDR3 is TGTGCCAGCAGGACGGGTAATGAAAAACTGTTTTTT. Its translation is CASRTGNEKLFF.

This chain connects TRBV5-1 to TRBJ2-3; weak D call: TRBD2 (7 bases). The CDR3 has 16 amino acids. V dropped 3 bases and J dropped 5 bases, with 19 bases sitting between them. Looked up from germline, CDR1 is SGHRS and CDR2 is YFSETQ. This CDR3 is CASSWERRGGEDTQYF. The CDR3, as DNA: TGCGCCAGCAGCTGGGAAAGAAGGGGGGGGGAAGATACGCAGTATTTT.

In its sample, this clone was seen once. V usage is TRBV11-2 and J usage is TRBJ2-3; 15 positions agree with TRBD2. The junction had 9 bases not matched to a gene; V was cut back by 5 bases and J by 0 bases. Germline V gene sequence: CDR1 SGHAT, CDR2 FQNNGV. The CDR3 is made up of 19 amino acids. This CDR3 is CASSPAMGLAGGSTDTQYF. The CDR3 DNA follows: TGTGCCAGCAGCCCCGCGATGGGACTAGCGGGAGGTAGCACAGATACGCAGTATTTT.

The chain combines TRBV5-6 with TRBJ1-2; 8 bases map to TRBD1. The CDR3 covers 14 residues. Germline-derived CDR1 and CDR2 are SGHDT and YYEEEE. The V gene end was trimmed by 3 bases and the J gene end by 4 bases; junction bases not matched to a gene: 5. CDR3 region: CASSYRTGSYGYTF. The CDR3 nucleotides read TGTGCCAGCAGCTATCGGACAGGGTCCTATGGCTACACCTTC.

This chain's CDR3 is CASSEAWTSGRMADTQYF. CDR3 nucleotides: TGTGCCAGCAGTGAAGCCTGGACTAGCGGGAGAATGGCAGATACGCAGTATTTT. The chain employs TRBV6-1 and TRBJ2-3, with 13 bases matching TRBD2. This CDR3 comprises 18 residues. The germline CDR1 and CDR2 sequences are MNHNS and SASEGT. The V and J ends lost 0 bases and 4 bases, in that order; junction bases with no gene match: 7.